The 3 T cell receptor beta chains below all came from one sample that was sequenced in a study of a mutant IDH1 vaccine in newly diagnosed glioma. Measured with immunoSEQ multiplex PCR; TCRdb has only the in-frame clones, and not every one. The table includes 45,000 to 55,000 clones, around 78% detected once. Indicated time point: week 35, safety follow-up. A 20-mer mutant IDH1 peptide at 300 ug was injected subcutaneously with topical imiquimod. Their cognate antigens are unknown. This material consisted of PBMCs, taken from a glioma patient whose treatment included an IDH1 peptide vaccine. The receptors shown here come from a man aged 35-49 years with glioma.

This clone was detected only a few times. This chain uses TRBV5-6 with TRBJ1-4; D is unresolved. The CDR3 has 13 amino acids. V was shortened by 0 bases and J by 8 bases, with 8 bases between the two germline ends. Germline CDR1 SGHDT, CDR2 YYEEEE. CDR3 in DNA: TGTGCCAGCAGCTTGGAGTTACGGGAAAAACTGTTTTTT. Protein: CASSLELREKLFF.

This clone has only one observation. The chain has TRBV4-3 and TRBJ2-5, with 7 bases matching TRBD2. This CDR3 contains 14 residues. Germline CDR1 and CDR2: LGHNA and YSLEER. V lost 1 base and J lost 5; bases outside the gene matches: 4. The DNA of the CDR3 is TGCGCCAGCAGCCAAGGGCAGGGAGGGGAGACCCAGTACTTC. It yields the protein CASSQGQGGETQYF.

Within the sample, this clone is medium-sized. The chain couples TRBV14 to TRBJ1-5, with D maybe TRBD1 (5 bases). The V end lost 4 bases, the J end lost 5 bases, and 6 bases lay between the germline ends. Germline V gene sequence: CDR1 SGHDN, CDR2 FVKESK. This CDR3 spans 12 amino acids. CDR3 DNA sequence: TGTGCCAGCAGCCTGGGGGATCAGCCCCAGCATTTT. Translation gives CASSLGDQPQHF. Full variable domain (missing parts from reference TRBV14 and TRBJ1-5): EAGVTQFPSHSVIEKGQTVTLRCDPISGHDNLYWYRRVMGKEIKFLLHFVKESKQDESGMPNNRFLAERTGGTYSTLKVQPAELEDSGVYFCASSLGDQPQHFGDGTRLSIL.